The clone carrying this TCR beta chain was observed many times. The CDR3 is 14 amino acids. Germline loops: CDR1 SEHNR, CDR2 FQNEAQ (reference sequence). V was trimmed by 5 bases and J by 5 bases, leaving 15 bases between them. These data come from a study of T cells in Graves' hyperthyroidism and ophthalmopathy. Authors of the study amplified TCR beta CDR3 regions from RNA transcripts. The study used the HTBI primer set for a first-round RT-PCR of the TCR CDR3. TCRdb ran MiXCR on the multiplex PCR reads and lists one entry per CDR3 protein. The sample records 600,000 to 700,000 distinct CDR3 sequences, roughly 45% being singletons.

Input material: peripheral blood or thyroid tissue (not recorded which). The genes are TRBV7-9 and TRBJ2-5; D uncertain. This receptor was taken from an adult man with Graves' disease, either hyperthyroidism or ophthalmopathy (not recorded which). In DNA form, the CDR3 reads TGTGCCAGCAGCCAAGGAGACACGAGGGAGACCCAGTACTTC. Translation gives CASSQGDTRETQYF.